The 11 T cell receptor beta chains below all came from one sample that was sequenced in a study of post-analysis software for immune sequencing data. Study-wide results and limits: Patients showed TRBV5-6, TRBV5-1 and TRBV20-1 among five TRBV segments more frequent than in controls.

TCR beta libraries were prepared from cDNA with unique molecular identifiers. TCRdb re-analysed the PCR reads in MiXCR, keeping a single row per CDR3 protein. The repertoire holds 750,000 to 950,000 distinct CDR3 sequences, about 43% seen once, with roughly 5.2% in the top ten. These receptors are not linked to any known antigen. The sample taken for sequencing was blood. Receptors were obtained from a girl between 10 and 17 years old with multiple sclerosis.

The chain carries TRBV29-1 and TRBJ2-1, with a weak D call TRBD2 (5 bases). Trimming removed 4 bases at V and 9 bases at J, with 13 bases between. Germline V gene sequence: CDR1 SQVTM, CDR2 ANQGSEA. CDR3 size: 12 residues. CDR3 DNA sequence: TGCAGCGTTGTGAGGGAGCTCGGTGAGCAGTTCTTC. Protein: CSVVRELGEQFF.

The CDR3 reads CASSLSVGEVPYEQYF. Written as DNA, the CDR3 is TGTGCCAGCAGTTTATCTGTGGGGGAAGTCCCCTACGAGCAGTACTTC. The J gene is TRBJ2-7, the V gene TRBV27, with D perhaps given as TRBD1 or TRBD2 (5 bases each). Germline V gene data show CDR1 as MNHEY and CDR2 as SMNVEV (reference sequence). The CDR3 length is 16 residues. The germline V and J ends were trimmed by 0 bases and 2 bases, with 14 bases remaining between them.

The rearrangement links TRBV29-1 to TRBJ2-7; no firm D call. The J call may be incorrect, as the DNA end agrees better with TRBJ2-5. The CDR3 loop spans 12 amino acids. Per the germline V gene, CDR1 is SQVTM and CDR2 is ANQGSEA. CDR3 protein: CSVVGPAGTQYF. The CDR3 bases are TGCAGCGTTGTGGGTCCCGCCGGGACCCAGTACTTC.

The chain has TRBV19 and TRBJ1-5; D unclear. This CDR3 is 13 amino acids long. In germline, CDR1 is LNHDA, CDR2 SQIVND (reference sequence). The ends were cut back, 2 bases at V and 4 bases at J, with 6 bases in the middle. CDR3 sequence: CASSIQVNQPQHF. CDR3 coding DNA: TGTGCCAGTAGTATACAGGTGAATCAGCCCCAGCATTTT.

The table lists this clonotype with a few counts. This sequence joins TRBV20-1 and TRBJ1-1; D not resolved. CDR3 size: 12 residues. The V gene lost 0 bases and the J gene lost 3 bases, with 5 bases spanning the gap. Germline CDR1 and CDR2: DFQATT and SNEGSKA (reference sequence). CDR3 sequence reads: CSARDGDTEAFF. CDR3 sequence (DNA): TGCAGTGCTAGAGATGGGGACACTGAAGCTTTCTTT.

The chain couples TRBV10-3 to TRBJ2-7; D is perhaps TRBD1 (6 bases). V lost 6 bases, J lost 0 bases, and 12 bases lay in between. Per germline, CDR1 ENHRY and CDR2 SYGVKD. There are 14 residues in the CDR3. In DNA, the CDR3 is TGTGCCATCAGCGAGCCAGGGGTCTCCTACGAGCAGTACTTC. It encodes CAISEPGVSYEQYF.

This chain links TRBV6-5 with TRBJ2-6; D possibly corresponds to TRBD1 (6 bases). The V end lost 2 bases, the J end lost 0 bases, and 17 bases lay between the germline ends. Germline CDR1 reads MNHEY; CDR2 reads SVGAGI. There are 19 residues in the CDR3. The CDR3 is CASSYGSGGEDSGANVLTF. For the CDR3, the DNA is TGTGCCAGCAGTTACGGTTCTGGGGGCGAGGACTCTGGGGCCAACGTCCTGACTTTC.

The chain employs TRBV6-1 and TRBJ2-2; 11 nucleotides line up with TRBD2. CDR3 length: 18 amino acids. Germline V gives CDR1 MNHNS, CDR2 SASEGT. The junction had 10 bases not matched to a gene; V was cut back by 2 bases and J by 5 bases. In DNA form, the CDR3 reads TGTGCCAGCAGTGAACCAACTAGCGGGAGATGGGGTACCGGGGAGCTGTTTTTT. Translated, it gives CASSEPTSGRWGTGELFF.

V is TRBV7-6 and J is TRBJ1-1, with 7 bases matching TRBD1. Germline V gives CDR1 SGHVS, CDR2 FNYEAQ. The CDR3 is made up of 14 amino acids. V lost 5 bases and J lost 4; bases outside the gene matches: 7. The CDR3: CASSPGQWSTEAFF. The DNA of the CDR3 is TGTGCCAGCAGCCCGGGACAGTGGAGCACTGAAGCTTTCTTT.

This clonotype was seen ten or more times. This chain joins TRBV29-1 and TRBJ2-3, with TRBD2 identical over 7 bases. This CDR3 contains 15 residues. Trimming cost V 4 bases and J 0 bases; bases outside gene matches: 7. The germline V gene has CDR1 SQVTM and CDR2 ANQGSEA. The CDR3 spells CSVAGTTTSTDTQYF. Here the CDR3 DNA reads TGCAGCGTTGCCGGGACTACAACTAGCACAGATACGCAGTATTTT.

This clonotype was counted only a few times. The J gene is TRBJ2-3, the V gene TRBV20-1; maybe TRBD2 (5 bases). The length of the CDR3 is 16 residues. V lost 5 bases to trimming and J lost 1 base, with 19 bases between them. Germline values: CDR1 DFQATT, CDR2 SNEGSKA (reference sequence). DNA for the CDR3: TGCAGTGCTTGGAGGAGATCATTGAGCCGCACAGATACGCAGTATTTT. Translation gives CSAWRRSLSRTDTQYF.